This is a list of T cell receptor beta chains from one sample in a study of technical replicates of blood from a few donors. The repertoire was sequenced with immunoSEQ multiplex PCR; TCRdb's copy has only in-frame clones and lacks some. The sample lists some 75,000 clones; 96% were seen once. Sequenced material: T cells isolated from PBMCs. The receptors stem from a human donor in good health. Both conserved end residues are trimmed from each CDR3. Clone size appears in some rows only: once, few, many, or a class for an expanded clone.

clone size,V gene,CDR3 protein
-,TRBV28,ASSLIGQNYQPQH
-,TRBV4-3,ASSQDETPPEAF
-,TRBV9,ASSVGAGPLDEQF
-,TRBV5-1,ASSGGFGTSGTDTQY
-,TRBV7-8,ASSEGRGGQPQH
-,TRBV4-1,ASSQGLAGGRNTDTQY
-,TRBV7-2,ASSFQFSSYNEQF
-,TRBV28,ASTIPGTGRRNEQF
-,TRBV4-2,ASSQVFTRDLDNEQF
once,TRBV18,ASSPGFTNNEQF
once,TRBV2,ASIRGTNTDTQY
-,TRBV28,ASSTPWDRVEETQY
-,TRBV7-8,ASSLDGTGVNEQF
-,TRBV13,ASSFFSTGNYGYT
-,TRBV19,ASSHEGSSYEQY
-,TRBV5-6,ASSLGPVDEQY
-,TRBV30,AWSLNINTEAF
-,TRBV6-6,ASRNSGRSSYEQY
-,TRBV6-6,ASSPSGSRSTDTQY
-,TRBV12-5,ASGFPAAGELF
-,TRBV7-8,ASSSGLGEQY
-,TRBV21-1,ASSREGGSEQY
-,TRBV9,ASSGNPSRDSSYEQY
-,TRBV28,ASSLGDTEAF
-,TRBV11-2,ASSLRGSGRFNEQF
-,TRBV6-1,ASSEAQGHTQPQH
-,TRBV28,ASSLSFSGTGGRDTQY
-,TRBV2,ASSEALAERDEQY
-,TRBV5-1,ASTSSGGTDTQY
-,TRBV11-2,ASSLGQVLEQY
once,TRBV15,ATSRAGGREEQY
-,TRBV19,ASRGTSPSGREKAGSYNEQF
-,TRBV18,ATLTSGGPNTGELF
-,TRBV5-6,ASSGDWGAVYNEQF
-,TRBV5-5,ASSLAGDYGYT
-,TRBV28,ASSFPGNSYEQY
-,TRBV5-4,ASSTLSATYEQY
-,TRBV9,ASSVGFLGQGPYEQY
-,TRBV9,ASTLGGGTSGVYNEQF
once,TRBV6-5,ASSYSGTGYEQY
once,TRBV4-2,VSSHSSEQF
-,TRBV28,ASSLLTGLMNTEAF
-,TRBV9,ASSVESGGITEAF
-,TRBV15,ATSRSGGTEAF
-,TRBV2,ASIFMAGDYEQY
-,TRBV5-4,ASSLDRGSSGYT